This TCR beta chain came from a study of CXCR3-negative and CXCR3-positive naive CD8 T cells. The study's findings and limits: With respect to TRBV-TRBJ usage, naive CXCR3-negative and CXCR3-positive cells were similar; memory differed. The TRB CDR3s that CXCR3-positive naive cells carried were more hydrophobic than those of CXCR3-negative naive cells. Whereas both naive subsets had comparably high diversity, memory CD8+ cells had much lower diversity. Most assays used freshly isolated PBMCs, as cryopreservation partially reduced CXCR3.

UMI labels and 5' RACE were used to prepare the TRB cDNA libraries. TCRdb re-called the 5' RACE reads; every CDR3 protein appears as one record, without DNA. The sample table sets out 120,000 to 150,000 distinct CDR3 sequences. A remark on this clonotype: Antigen unknown.

Naive CD8+ T cells carried a CD45RO-CCR7+CD27+CD95- phenotype. Sequencing was performed on naive CXCR3+ CD8+ T cells from blood. Subset indicated: CD45RO-CCR7+CD27+CD95- naive CD8+ T cells expressing CXCR3 (TNR3+). The source is a human donor in good health. Some clones in this sample may be carry-over from other donors' samples.

The chain's CDR3 is CASSDVPGETDTQYF. The gene calls are TRBV6-4 and TRBJ2-3; TCRdb indicates TRBD1, and absent DNA this call remains unverified. Germline V gene data show CDR1 as MRHNA and CDR2 as SNTAGT. The CDR3 has 15 amino acids.